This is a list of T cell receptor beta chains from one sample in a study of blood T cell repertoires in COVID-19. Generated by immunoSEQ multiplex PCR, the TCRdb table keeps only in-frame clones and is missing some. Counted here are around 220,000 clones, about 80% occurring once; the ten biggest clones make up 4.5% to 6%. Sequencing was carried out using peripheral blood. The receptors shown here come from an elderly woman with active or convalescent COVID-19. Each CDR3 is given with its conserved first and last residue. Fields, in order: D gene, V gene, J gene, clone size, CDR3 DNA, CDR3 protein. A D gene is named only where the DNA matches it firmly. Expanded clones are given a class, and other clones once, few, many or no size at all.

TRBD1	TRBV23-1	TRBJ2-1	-	TGCGCCATGACAGGGGGCTTTTACAATGAGCAGTTCTTC	CAMTGGFYNEQFF
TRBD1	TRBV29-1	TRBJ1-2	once	TGCAGCGCTGCTTCCGGGACAGGGGACTATGGCTACACCTTC	CSAASGTGDYGYTF
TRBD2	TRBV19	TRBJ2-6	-	TGTGCCAGTAGTATAAATCATAGCGGGAGGTCCTCTGGGGCCAACGTCCTGACTTTC	CASSINHSGRSSGANVLTF
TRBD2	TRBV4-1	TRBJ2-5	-	TGCGCCAGCAGCCCCCGGGTAGCGGGAGTAGAGACCCAGTACTTC	CASSPRVAGVETQYF
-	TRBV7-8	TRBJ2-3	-	TGTGCCAGCAGCTTAAATTCGGGGGCAGATACGCAGTATTTT	CASSLNSGADTQYF
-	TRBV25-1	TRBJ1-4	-	TGTGCCAGCTCCCCCGCCGGGGGAGTAGGGGAAAAACTGTTTTTT	CASSPAGGVGEKLFF
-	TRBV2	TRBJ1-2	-	TGTGCCAGCAGTGAATTGGTCGGTCCTTATGGCTACACCTTC	CASSELVGPYGYTF
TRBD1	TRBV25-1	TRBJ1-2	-	TGTGCCAGCAGTCTACAGGGGGGAAGCTATGGCTACACCTTC	CASSLQGGSYGYTF
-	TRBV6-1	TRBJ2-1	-	TGTGCCAGCAGAGAAAACCCCAGGGGGGCGTCCTACAATGAGCAGTTCTTC	CASRENPRGASYNEQFF
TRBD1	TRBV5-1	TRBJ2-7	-	TGCGCCAGCAGTGAGCCAGGGGGAGAGCAGTACTTC	CASSEPGGEQYF
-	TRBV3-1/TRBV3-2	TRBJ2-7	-	TGTGCCAGCAGCCAGAAGACGGGGAGCTCCTACGAGCAGTACTTC	CASSQKTGSSYEQYF
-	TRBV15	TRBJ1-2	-	TGTGCCACCAGCAGAGATGGAGGGAATGGCTACACCTTC	CATSRDGGNGYTF
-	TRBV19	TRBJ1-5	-	TGTGCCACCCCCTTGGCCCAGGGCGGTCAGCCCCAGCATTTT	CATPLAQGGQPQHF
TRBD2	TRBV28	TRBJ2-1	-	TGTGCCAGCACACTAGCGGGAGGGCCTAGCAATGAGCAGTTCTTC	CASTLAGGPSNEQFF
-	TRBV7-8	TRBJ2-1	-	TGTGCCAGCAGCCGAGTTAGGGGGGGCGGGAATGAGCAGTTCTTC	CASSRVRGGGNEQFF
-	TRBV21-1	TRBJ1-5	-	TGTGCCAGCAGCAAACAGGGCAGGGGTAGCAATCAGCCCCAGCATTTT	CASSKQGRGSNQPQHF
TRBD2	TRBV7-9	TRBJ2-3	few	TGTGCCAGCAGCTTAGGTGGGGGGGCAGATACGCAGTATTTT	CASSLGGGADTQYF
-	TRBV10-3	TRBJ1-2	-	TGTGCCAACAATCCCGGGACTGGGGGGGGCTACACCTTC	CANNPGTGGGYTF
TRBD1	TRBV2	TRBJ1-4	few	TGTGCCAGCAGGGGAGGGACAGGGATGACAAAACTGTTTTTT	CASRGGTGMTKLFF
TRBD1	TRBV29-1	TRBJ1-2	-	TGCAGCCTAGACAGGGACTATGGCTACACCTTC	CSLDRDYGYTF
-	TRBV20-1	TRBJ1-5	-	TGCAGTGCTAGTCACCGGGTCGGATTGAATCAGCCCCAGCATTTT	CSASHRVGLNQPQHF
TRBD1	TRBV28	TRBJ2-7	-	TGTGCCAGCAGTTTAGGGACAGGGAGGTCCGAATACTTC	CASSLGTGRSEYF
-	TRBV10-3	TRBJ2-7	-	TGTGCCATCAGTGTGCTGTCTACCCCCTACGAGCAGTACTTC	CAISVLSTPYEQYF
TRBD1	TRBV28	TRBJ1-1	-	TGTGCCAGTAGACAGGGGAACACTGAAGCTTTCTTT	CASRQGNTEAFF
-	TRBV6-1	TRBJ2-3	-	TGTGCCAGCAGTGAATCGGACAGCCGACGGGGAGATACGCAGTATTTT	CASSESDSRRGDTQYF
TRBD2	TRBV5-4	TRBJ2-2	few	TGTGCCAGCAGCCCAGCGGGGCGGCTGCGATCCGGGGAGCTGTTTTTT	CASSPAGRLRSGELFF
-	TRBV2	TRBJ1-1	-	TGTGCCAGCAGGCCCCCTCAGGGCATGAACACTGAAGCTTTCTTT	CASRPPQGMNTEAFF